Listed here are 14 T cell receptor beta chains from one sample, sequenced in a study of shared clonotypes between healthy human individuals. Method: immunoSEQ multiplex PCR; TCRdb's copy keeps in-frame clones and lacks some. The table includes around 600,000 clones, roughly 97% detected once. Sequenced material: naive CD4+ T cells sorted from blood. Subset reported: CD45RA+ positively selected. The source is a woman aged 30 to 39 in good health.

In its sample, this clone was seen once. Other DNA sequences in the same sample also yield this CDR3. This chain links TRBV5-1 with TRBJ2-2; D uncertain. CDR1 and CDR2 (germline): SGHRS, YFSETQ. This CDR3 region has 15 residues. The germline V and J ends were trimmed by 0 bases and 2 bases, with 8 bases remaining between them. The CDR3 spells CASSLGTANTGELFF. DNA of the CDR3: TGCGCCAGCAGCTTGGGTACAGCAAACACCGGGGAGCTGTTTTTT.

This rearrangement joins TRBV9 to TRBJ1-2; D is possibly TRBD1 (6 bases). Germline V gene sequence: CDR1 SGDLS, CDR2 YYNGEE. The CDR3 is made up of 16 amino acids. V gave up 4 bases and J gave up 3 bases, with 19 bases separating them. The CDR3 region has the DNA TGTGCCAGCAGCTCAGATCCCCCACAGGGTTACTATGGCTACACCTTC. Translated: CASSSDPPQGYYGYTF.

The sample holds one count of this clone. The chain carries TRBV6-5 and TRBJ1-6, with 7 bases aligning to TRBD1. V shed 6 bases and J 7 bases; nucleotides not matched to a gene: 3. Per the germline V gene, CDR1 is MNHEY and CDR2 is SVGAGI. The CDR3 is made up of 13 amino acids. The CDR3 protein is CASRQGTNSPLHF. The CDR3 bases are TGTGCCAGCAGACAGGGGACGAATTCACCCCTCCACTTT.

V and J are TRBV6-5 and TRBJ2-1, with no clear D. V gave up 8 bases and J gave up 0 bases, with 11 bases separating them. Looked up from germline, CDR1 is MNHEY and CDR2 is SVGAGI. The CDR3 has 14 amino acids. CDR3 sequence reads: CASAPLSSYNEQFF. The DNA for the CDR3 is TGTGCCAGCGCACCCCTGAGCTCCTACAATGAGCAGTTCTTC.

In regard to this clone: Sequence at one end of the junction differs from germline and may be a read error. V usage is TRBV5-1 and J usage is TRBJ2-5, with TRBD2 matching over 14 bases. CDR1 and CDR2 (germline): SGHRS, YFSETQ. The CDR3 runs 16 residues. CDR3 in DNA: TGCGCCAGCAGTTTGGGACTAGCGGGAGTCATCGAGACCCAGTACTTC. Translated: CASSLGLAGVIETQYF.

J is TRBJ2-1 and V is TRBV2; TRBD2 is a possible D gene (5 bases). Germline V gene sequence: CDR1 SNHLY, CDR2 FYNNEI. Trimming cost V 7 bases and J 2 bases, with 12 bases left between them. The CDR3 contains 14 residues. CDR3 sequence: CASILREPYNEQFF. As DNA, the CDR3 is TGTGCCAGCATTTTGAGGGAGCCCTACAATGAGCAGTTCTTC.

The chain recombines TRBV28 with TRBJ1-5; 10 bases line up with TRBD1. Trimming cost V 6 bases and J 6 bases; bases outside gene matches: 11. This CDR3 contains 16 residues. Germline V gene lookup returns CDR1 MDHEN and CDR2 SYDVKM. The DNA for the CDR3 is TGTGCCAGCAGCGACGGGGACAGGGGCATATTTCAGCCCCAGCATTTT. It translates to CASSDGDRGIFQPQHF.

The V gene is TRBV6-5, the J gene TRBJ1-2; the D is unclear. Germline V gene sequence: CDR1 MNHEY, CDR2 SVGAGI. Trimming removed 8 bases at V and 2 bases at J, with 15 bases between. The length of the CDR3 is 14 residues. This chain's CDR3 is CASRPSGENYGYTF. The CDR3 DNA reads TGTGCCAGCCGCCCCTCGGGAGAGAACTATGGCTACACCTTC.

The rearrangement joins TRBV7-2 to TRBJ2-1; D remains unclear. This CDR3 is 16 amino acids long. The germline gives CDR1 SGHTA, CDR2 FQGNSA. V lost 6 bases and J 0 bases, leaving 15 bases between the germline ends. CDR3 coding DNA: TGTGCCAGCAGTCTATTTAAGTATTTCTCCTACAATGAGCAGTTCTTC. Translation: CASSLFKYFSYNEQFF.

The gene calls are TRBV28 and TRBJ1-5; 10 bases line up with TRBD1. The germline CDR1 and CDR2 sequences are MDHEN and SYDVKM. This CDR3 has 20 amino acids. V was pared by 6 bases and J by 1 base, with 18 bases of the junction left unmatched. In nucleotides, the CDR3 is TGTGCCAGCAGCCTCCGTTTGTGGACAGGGGGGAAGGGAAGCAATCAGCCCCAGCATTTT. Translating it yields CASSLRLWTGGKGSNQPQHF.

This clone was seen once. V is TRBV28 and J is TRBJ2-7; D unresolved. Trimming left V 5 bases short and J 4 bases short, with 12 bases between. The CDR3 totals 13 residues. Per germline, CDR1 MDHEN and CDR2 SYDVKM. As DNA, the CDR3 is TGTGCCAGCAGTCATGGGTCTTATTACGAGCAGTACTTC. Protein: CASSHGSYYEQYF.

The chain joins TRBV7-2 to TRBJ1-4; 7 bases fit TRBD1. This CDR3 region has 16 residues. Germline V gene lookup returns CDR1 SGHTA and CDR2 FQGNSA. The J segment lost 0 bases and the V segment lost 2 bases, leaving 3 bases of the junction unmatched. CDR3 loop: CASSLRQGATNEKLFF. The CDR3 nucleotides are TGTGCCAGCAGCTTACGACAGGGCGCAACTAATGAAAAACTGTTTTTT.

The J gene is TRBJ1-5, the V gene TRBV6-1; D remains ambiguous. V shed 10 bases and J shed 2 bases, with 12 bases lying between them. Germline CDR1 reads MNHNS; CDR2 reads SASEGT. The CDR3 is made up of 13 amino acids. CDR3 sequence reads: CAISLKGNQPQHF. The DNA of the CDR3 is TGTGCCATCTCCCTTAAGGGCAATCAGCCCCAGCATTTT.

The chain recombines TRBV23-1 with TRBJ1-1; no reliable D call. TRBV23-1 is sorted into the ORF group, with uncertain function. This CDR3 is 14 amino acids long. The V and J ends lost 8 bases and 5 bases respectively, with 18 bases between them. CDR3: CASCTLVSRTEAFF. In DNA form, the CDR3 reads TGCGCCAGCTGTACTTTAGTTAGTAGGACTGAAGCTTTCTTT.